This TCR beta chain was recorded in a study of T-cell reconstitution after alpha-beta-depleted transplantation in children. The CDR3 length is 14 residues. The V end lost 7 bases, the J end lost 8 bases, and 18 bases lay between the germline ends. The library targeted TCRbeta and was prepared with unique molecular identifiers. TCRdb used MiXCR to reprocess the PCR reads, holding one entry per CDR3 protein. The sample records hundreds of thousands of distinct CDR3 sequences, approximately 11% being singletons. This clonotype was seen repeatedly, ten times or more. The origin of this receptor is a child less than two years old with acute myeloid leukemia, due to receive a stem cell transplant. The starting material was PBMCs, obtained before TCRalphabeta/CD19-depleted stem cell transplant. V gene TRBV12-3 or TRBV12-4 combines with J gene TRBJ1-5, with D maybe TRBD1 (5 bases). CDR3 coding DNA: TGTGCCAGCACCGTTTCGGGGATGGGGGAGCCCCAGCATTTT. The encoded protein is CASTVSGMGEPQHF.